This passage covers 29 T cell receptor beta chains from one sample sequenced in a study of control samples from healthy donors and cancer patients. Generated by immunoSEQ multiplex PCR, the TCRdb table keeps only in-frame clones and is missing some. The table shows roughly 180,000 clones, with around 94% occurring only once. The sequenced material came from blood. The receptors shown here come from a woman younger than 30 in good health.

V and J are TRBV10-3 and TRBJ1-5, with 7 nucleotides matching TRBD1. The junction had 8 bases not matched to a gene; V was cut back by 3 bases and J by 3 bases. CDR1 is ENHRY, CDR2 SYGVKD, per germline. CDR3 size: 16 residues. The chain's CDR3 is CAISDPDRAFNQPQHF. The CDR3 coding sequence is TGTGCCATCAGTGATCCAGACAGGGCTTTCAATCAGCCCCAGCATTTT.

The rearrangement uses TRBV24-1 and TRBJ2-5, with D possibly TRBD1 on 5 matching bases. Trimming left V 4 bases short and J 0 bases short, with 11 bases between. Per the germline V gene, CDR1 is KGHDR and CDR2 is SFDVKD. The CDR3 has 15 amino acids. CDR3 amino acids: CATSDPGQDQETQYF. Written as DNA, the CDR3 is TGTGCCACCAGTGACCCCGGACAAGACCAAGAGACCCAGTACTTC.

The chain has TRBV7-9 and TRBJ1-1; D gene ambiguous. Trimming pared 8 bases from V and 5 bases from J, leaving 9 bases between. The CDR3 is made up of 11 amino acids. Germline lookup yields CDR1 SEHNR and CDR2 FQNEAQ (reference sequence). Here the CDR3 DNA reads TGTGCCAGCCTGAGGGCAACTGAAGCTTTCTTT. Amino acids: CASLRATEAFF.

The rearrangement uses TRBV5-1 and TRBJ2-7, with a tentative D call TRBD1 (5 bases). This CDR3 is built from 15 residues. V gave up 1 base and J gave up 2 bases, with 13 bases separating them. Per germline, CDR1 SGHRS and CDR2 YFSETQ. CDR3 sequence: CASSLSGRNPYEQYF. The CDR3 nucleotides read TGCGCCAGCAGCTTGTCAGGGCGGAACCCCTACGAGCAGTACTTC.

This chain connects TRBV18 to TRBJ1-6; D gene unclear. Per germline, CDR1 KGHSH and CDR2 LQKENI. V lost 0 bases and J lost 1, with 7 bases in between. The CDR3 sequence is 16 residues long. This CDR3 reads CASSPPSGSYNSPLHF. The CDR3 DNA sequence: TGTGCCAGCTCACCACCTTCCGGGTCCTATAATTCACCCCTCCACTTT.

The V and J genes are TRBV15 and TRBJ1-5, with 7 bases that match TRBD1. The V gene's germline CDR1 is LNHNV and CDR2 YYDKDF (reference sequence). This CDR3 is built from 18 residues. V lost 3 bases and J lost 3; bases outside the gene matches: 14. The CDR3 DNA reads TGTGCCACCAGCAGGGGGGGATACGGGACAGCAAACAATCAGCCCCAGCATTTT. It is translated as CATSRGGYGTANNQPQHF.

The rearrangement links TRBV2 to TRBJ2-3; 7 bases agree with TRBD2. The CDR3 runs to 14 residues. The V gene end was trimmed by 3 bases and the J gene end by 2 bases; junction bases not matched to a gene: 2. CDR1 and CDR2 (germline): SNHLY, FYNNEI. The CDR3, as DNA: TGTGCCAGCAGTGAGCGGGAGACCACAGATACGCAGTATTTT. Translated: CASSERETTDTQYF.

CDR3 sequence: CASTRLAKNEQFF. CDR3 coding DNA: TGTGCCAGCACCAGACTAGCGAAGAATGAGCAGTTCTTC. The chain has TRBV12-3 or TRBV12-4 and TRBJ2-1; the match to TRBD2 covers 8 bases. This CDR3 has 13 residues. The J segment lost 7 bases and the V segment lost 7 bases, leaving 6 bases of the junction unmatched.

This clone has only one observation. This rearrangement joins TRBV19 to TRBJ1-3; D is possibly TRBD1 (6 bases). V was shortened by 7 bases and J by 7 bases, with 14 bases between the two germline ends. The germline gives CDR1 LNHDA, CDR2 SQIVND (reference sequence). The CDR3 is made up of 13 amino acids. CDR3 region: CASTNPDRNTIYF. The DNA for the CDR3 is TGTGCCAGTACCAACCCCGACAGGAACACCATATATTTT. The whole variable domain, filled in from reference TRBV19 and TRBJ1-3, reads DGGITQSPKYLFRKEGQNVTLSCEQNLNHDAMYWYRQDPGQGLRLIYYSQIVNDFQKGDIAEGYSVSREKKESFPLTVTSAQKNPTAFYLCASTNPDRNTIYFGEGSWLTVV.

In this sample, this clone turned up once. This chain links TRBV5-1 with TRBJ1-2, with D possibly TRBD1 on 6 matching bases. The germline V gene encodes CDR1 SGHRS and CDR2 YFSETQ. V lost 5 bases to trimming and J lost 3 bases, with 8 bases between them. The CDR3 sequence is 12 residues long. The DNA of the CDR3 is TGCGCCAGCAGTGGGACATACTATGGCTACACCTTC. Translating gives CASSGTYYGYTF.

The V gene is TRBV15, the J gene TRBJ1-5; D is perhaps TRBD1 (5 bases). V was shortened by 0 bases and J by 0 bases, with 9 bases between the two germline ends. The CDR3 loop spans 16 amino acids. Looked up from germline, CDR1 is LNHNV and CDR2 is YYDKDF (reference sequence). This CDR3 is CATSREAGLSNQPQHF. The CDR3 coding sequence is TGTGCCACCAGCAGAGAAGCGGGACTTAGCAATCAGCCCCAGCATTTT.

The chain is built from TRBV27 and TRBJ1-2; a possible D gene is TRBD1 (5 bases). This CDR3 has 13 amino acids. V lost 5 bases and J 8 bases, leaving 15 bases between the germline ends. Germline loops: CDR1 MNHEY, CDR2 SMNVEV (reference sequence). The CDR3: CASSPSDIEGYTF. The CDR3 DNA is TGTGCCAGCAGTCCTTCGGACATTGAAGGCTACACCTTC.

This rearrangement joins TRBV7-3 to TRBJ1-3; tentative D call: TRBD1 (6 bases). This CDR3 region has 15 residues. Germline values: CDR1 SGHTA, CDR2 FQGTGA. V was cut by 4 bases and J by 0 bases, with 10 bases left in between. CDR3 in amino acids: CASSSGALSGNTIYF. The CDR3 DNA sequence: TGTGCCAGCAGCTCAGGGGCCCTCTCTGGAAACACCATATATTTT.

The chain couples TRBV6-1 to TRBJ2-7; 7 positions match TRBD2. Germline V gene lookup returns CDR1 MNHNS and CDR2 SASEGT. The CDR3 runs to 14 residues. V dropped 2 bases and J dropped 3; count of bases not matched to a gene: 4. CDR3 nucleotide sequence: TGTGCCAGCAGTGAATTGGGGGGGGGCTACGAGCAGTACTTC. Translation gives CASSELGGGYEQYF.

This clone turned up a few times. The chain is built from TRBV6-6 and TRBJ1-3; D unresolved. V was pared by 2 bases and J by 0 bases, with 11 bases between. Germline loops: CDR1 MNHNY, CDR2 SVGAGI (reference sequence). The CDR3 extends over 16 amino acids. CDR3 bases: TGTGCCAGCAGTTACGATAGAGGCTTCTCTGGAAACACCATATATTTT. Translating it yields CASSYDRGFSGNTIYF.

The rearrangement joins TRBV7-8 to TRBJ1-5, with 7 bases fitting TRBD1. Germline values: CDR1 SGHVS, CDR2 FQNEAQ. The ends lost 4 bases at V and 3 bases at J; junction bases unmatched: 12. The CDR3 spans 17 residues. The CDR3 here is CASSSEERGLPNQPQHF. CDR3 in DNA: TGTGCCAGCAGCTCCGAGGAGAGGGGGCTCCCCAATCAGCCCCAGCATTTT.

This chain uses TRBV19 with TRBJ1-1; TRBD1 matches 8 bases. CDR1 and CDR2 from the germline V gene are LNHDA and SQIVND (reference sequence). CDR3 size: 13 residues. V gave up 5 bases and J gave up 3 bases; unmatched junction bases: 2. For the CDR3, the DNA is TGTGCCAGTAGTTCGACAGGGGACACTGAAGCTTTCTTT. This translates into CASSSTGDTEAFF.

This chain uses TRBV7-3 with TRBJ2-3; tentative D call: TRBD1 (6 bases). V was pared by 4 bases and J by 3 bases, with 17 bases between. The germline V gene encodes CDR1 SGHTA and CDR2 FQGTGA. This CDR3 spans 16 amino acids. Here the CDR3 reads CASSSSDSLGTDTQYF. The CDR3 DNA is TGTGCCAGCAGCTCCTCGGACAGTCTTGGAACAGATACGCAGTATTTT.

In its sample, this clone was seen a few times. This chain connects TRBV27 to TRBJ2-7, with 9 nucleotides matching TRBD1. Germline CDR1 and CDR2: MNHEY and SMNVEV (reference sequence). The CDR3 has 14 residues. Unmatched junction bases numbered 8, after V lost 6 bases and J lost 5 bases. CDR3 sequence reads: CASRLGDRAHEQYF. CDR3 nucleotides: TGTGCCAGCAGGCTAGGGGACAGGGCCCACGAGCAGTACTTC.

The rearrangement links TRBV10-3 to TRBJ1-1; TRBD1 is a possible D gene (6 bases). Germline CDR1 ENHRY, CDR2 SYGVKD. This CDR3 has 14 amino acids. Trimming left V 6 bases short and J 0 bases short, with 11 bases between. CDR3 in DNA: TGTGCCATCAGGGGGGACACCATGAACACTGAAGCTTTCTTT. The encoded protein is CAIRGDTMNTEAFF.

The chain uses TRBV7-2 and TRBJ1-1, with D maybe TRBD1 (5 bases). Germline values: CDR1 SGHTA, CDR2 FQGNSA. The ends were cut back, 5 bases at V and 2 bases at J, with 12 bases in the middle. CDR3 length: 14 residues. CDR3 region: CASSAGQINTEAFF. The CDR3 DNA follows: TGTGCCAGCAGCGCGGGGCAGATTAACACTGAAGCTTTCTTT.

The rearrangement joins TRBV7-9 to TRBJ2-2, with TRBD1 identical over 7 bases. Germline loops: CDR1 SEHNR, CDR2 FQNEAQ (reference sequence). The CDR3 consists of 16 residues. J lost 1 base, V lost 5 bases, and 7 bases had no gene match. The CDR3 spells CASSPVRTGNTGELFF. The DNA for the CDR3 is TGTGCCAGCAGCCCAGTCCGGACAGGGAACACCGGGGAGCTGTTTTTT.

The rearrangement joins TRBV4-1 to TRBJ2-7; the D gene is possibly TRBD1 (5 bases). Per germline, CDR1 MGHRA and CDR2 YSYEKL. The V end was cut by 1 base, the J end by 0 bases, with 19 bases between. The CDR3 is made up of 18 amino acids. The CDR3 reads CASSQGTPRGLHSYEQYF. The CDR3 DNA reads TGCGCCAGCAGCCAAGGGACCCCTAGGGGTCTTCACTCCTACGAGCAGTACTTC.

The V and J genes are TRBV10-3 and TRBJ2-1; 9 positions match TRBD2. CDR1 and CDR2 (germline): ENHRY, SYGVKD. The CDR3 totals 17 residues. The V gene end was trimmed by 3 bases and the J gene end by 0 bases; junction bases not matched to a gene: 6. CDR3: CAISDAASGTSYNEQFF. In DNA, the CDR3 is TGTGCCATCAGTGACGCCGCTAGCGGGACCTCCTACAATGAGCAGTTCTTC.

In DNA form, the CDR3 reads TGTGCCAGCAGCGTAGAACAGGGGGTCGATGACGGGGAGCTGTTTTTT. Protein: CASSVEQGVDDGELFF. This rearrangement joins TRBV9 to TRBJ2-2; 8 positions match TRBD1. Germline V gene data show CDR1 as SGDLS and CDR2 as YYNGEE. This CDR3 comprises 16 residues. V shed 0 bases, J shed 7 bases, and the junction held 8 bases outside the gene matches.

This rearrangement joins TRBV28 to TRBJ1-1; D ambiguous. The germline gives CDR1 MDHEN, CDR2 SYDVKM. Trimming shortened V by 2 bases and J by 0 bases, and 4 bases separated the two germline ends. The CDR3 runs to 13 residues. Written as DNA, the CDR3 is TGTGCCAGCAGTTTAATAATGAACACTGAAGCTTTCTTT. Residues: CASSLIMNTEAFF. Based on the CDR3 plus reference TRBV28 and TRBJ1-1, the full variable domain is DVKVTQSSRYLVKRTGEKVFLECVQDMDHENMFWYRQDPGLGLRLIYFSYDVKMKEKGDIPEGYSVSREKKERFSLILESASTNQTSMYLCASSLIMNTEAFFGQGTRLTVV.

This rearrangement joins TRBV10-1 to TRBJ2-1, with D maybe TRBD2 (6 bases). From germline, CDR1 is WNHNN and CDR2 SYGVQD (reference sequence). This CDR3 comprises 14 residues. Trimming pared 5 bases from V and 6 bases from J, leaving 14 bases between. The CDR3 protein is CASSFPGEGNEQFF. The CDR3 DNA sequence: TGCGCCAGCAGTTTCCCGGGAGAAGGCAATGAGCAGTTCTTC.

The chain joins TRBV6-2 or TRBV6-3 to TRBJ2-3; 10 bases agree with TRBD1. V was clipped by 5 bases and J by 6 bases; unmatched bases: 8. This CDR3 region has 15 residues. Germline V gene data show CDR1 as MNHEY and CDR2 as SVGEGT. The chain's CDR3 is CASSVLRTGGDTQYF. Here the CDR3 DNA reads TGTGCCAGCAGTGTTCTCCGGACAGGGGGTGATACGCAGTATTTT.

This rearrangement joins TRBV15 to TRBJ2-1; a possible D gene is TRBD2 (6 bases). CDR3 size: 17 residues. Germline values: CDR1 LNHNV, CDR2 YYDKDF (reference sequence). The germline V and J ends were trimmed by 0 bases and 0 bases, with 12 bases remaining between them. CDR3 amino acids: CATSRDRGSGSYNEQFF. CDR3 DNA: TGTGCCACCAGCAGAGATCGCGGTAGCGGCTCCTACAATGAGCAGTTCTTC.